A selection of T cell receptor beta chains follows, all from one sample in a study of Graves' ophthalmopathy and Graves' hyperthyroidism. TCRdb re-called the multiplex PCR reads with MiXCR, one entry per CDR3 protein. Of 360,000 or so distinct CDR3 sequences in the sample, 18% were seen once. Sequencing was done on a sample of peripheral blood. The receptors were sampled from a woman aged 18-30 years with Graves' ophthalmopathy. CDR3s include the opening cysteine and the closing phenylalanine or tryptophan. The order of the fields is V gene, J gene, CDR3 protein.

V gene: TRBV20-1; J gene: TRBJ1-1; CDR3 protein: CSAPGPRGIEAFF
V gene: TRBV20-1; J gene: TRBJ2-7; CDR3 protein: CSAWTSGEDEQYF
V gene: TRBV19; J gene: TRBJ1-1; CDR3 protein: CASSITHTWGPNTEAFF
V gene: TRBV5-1; J gene: TRBJ2-7; CDR3 protein: CASSFGTSGPSGYEQYF
V gene: TRBV29-1; J gene: TRBJ1-1; CDR3 protein: CSVGYRQGRFNTEAFF
V gene: TRBV6-5; J gene: TRBJ2-5; CDR3 protein: CASSYDRGGETQYF
V gene: TRBV9; J gene: TRBJ1-1; CDR3 protein: CASSATGSTEAFF
V gene: TRBV12-3/TRBV12-4; J gene: TRBJ1-6; CDR3 protein: CASRFTGQGFYNSPLHF
V gene: TRBV28; J gene: TRBJ1-5; CDR3 protein: CASGVEGKGQPQHF
V gene: TRBV24-1; J gene: TRBJ2-3; CDR3 protein: CATSDLRAERERTDTQYF